This T cell receptor beta chain was obtained from a study of spatial heterogeneity in lung cancer. Study context: Donation came from some 73 patients with untreated early-stage non-small cell lung cancer.

This CDR3 is 15 amino acids long. The junction had 13 bases not matched to a gene; V was cut back by 8 bases and J by 4 bases. Germline lookup yields CDR1 MNHEY and CDR2 SMNVEV (reference sequence). MiXCR, run by TCRdb on the 5' RACE reads, gives a single entry per CDR3 protein. The sample gives tens of thousands of distinct CDR3 sequences, 5% to 6.5% of which show up once; 20% to 30% is in the top ten. The time point denotes: blood at routine non-recurrence follow-up after resection. The receptor's source is a female donor with early-stage non-small cell lung cancer. The chain employs TRBV27 and TRBJ1-2; 7 bases agree with TRBD1. Sequences were derived from PBMCs, sampled at follow-up. DNA for the CDR3: TGTGCCAGCTCCCCCCAGGTAGGGGGCCCCTATGGCTACACCTTC. Amino acids: CASSPQVGGPYGYTF.